This TCR beta chain was profiled in a study of blood T cell repertoires in COVID-19. Trimming at V came to 10 bases and at J to 3 bases, leaving 13 bases not matched to a gene. Looked up from germline, CDR1 is SNHLY and CDR2 is FYNNEI. This CDR3 is built from 15 residues. Produced via immunoSEQ multiplex PCR; TCRdb's table is partial and in-frame only. Of 350,000 to 550,000 clones in the sample, around 89% were seen once. V gene TRBV2 combines with J gene TRBJ1-2; 8 nucleotides align to TRBD1. This TCR came from a woman aged 25 to 39 with acute or convalescent COVID-19. Sequencing was done on a sample of peripheral blood. CDR3 sequence reads: CAIPWTGPFDYGYTF. The CDR3 DNA follows: TGTGCCATCCCTTGGACAGGGCCTTTTGACTATGGCTACACCTTC.